This T cell receptor beta chain originates from a study of shared clonotypes between healthy human individuals. Study details: CD4 naive and memory got three plates each, CD8 naive two, CD8 memory one. Whole-study findings and limits: Among the subsets, naive ones generally showed larger estimated richness than memory ones.

CD45RO-negative, CCR7-positively selected cells formed the naive CD8 fraction, excluding terminally differentiated effector memory CD45RA+ cells. This CDR3 contains 16 residues. Germline V gene lookup returns CDR1 LNHDA and CDR2 SQIVND (reference sequence). After removal of 6 bases from V and 2 bases from J, the junction contained 9 bases not matched to a gene. Comments on this clone: Antigen unknown.

The authors split each subset's genomic DNA evenly across several immunoSEQ plates. Data came from immunoSEQ multiplex PCR; TCRdb stores just in-frame clones and leaves some out. The table includes some 1,900,000 clones, about 95% detected once. The sequenced sample was naive CD8+ T cells sorted from blood. The chain links TRBV19 to TRBJ1-4, with 7 bases aligning to TRBD1. The sequence derives from a man aged 18 to 35 in good health. The CDR3 DNA reads TGTGCCAGTAGCGCCGACAGGGAAGGGACTAATGAAAAACTGTTTTTT. Protein: CASSADREGTNEKLFF.